The clone carrying this T cell receptor (beta chain) was picked up many times. This entry comes from a study of spatial heterogeneity in lung cancer. MiXCR, run by TCRdb on the 5' RACE reads, gives a single entry per CDR3 protein. The repertoire holds tens of thousands of distinct CDR3 sequences, with roughly 3% as singletons. CDR1 is SEHNR and CDR2 is FQNEAQ in the germline V gene (reference sequence). The CDR3 sequence is 15 residues long. The V end lost 3 bases, the J end lost 0 bases, and 10 bases lay between the germline ends. As to time point: sample taken at primary tumor resection. No cell sorting; template was whole RNA from tumor, lung tissue or PBMC.

This sequence was found in a female donor with early-stage non-small cell lung cancer. The sequencing here drew on PBMCs, taken at surgery. The chain couples TRBV7-9 to TRBJ2-3, with D unclear. The CDR3 sequence: CASSFEPSSTDTQYF. CDR3 nucleotide sequence: TGTGCCAGCAGCTTCGAGCCTTCTAGCACAGATACGCAGTATTTT.